This T cell receptor beta chain was sequenced in a study of CD8 T cells in Susac syndrome. Reverse transcription used about 0.5 to 1 ug RNA and random hexamers. An immunoSEQ multiplex PCR amplified TCR beta CDR3 over 54 Vbeta and 13 Jbeta. TCRdb independently ran MiXCR on the immunoSEQ multiplex PCR reads; one entry per CDR3 protein. Among 200,000 or so distinct CDR3 sequences listed, roughly 95% were seen once. The CDR3 has 13 amino acids. V lost 6 bases, J lost 11 bases, and 8 bases stayed unmatched. CDR1 and CDR2 from the germline V gene are SQVTM and ANQGSEA. The sample comprised CD4+ T cells from PBMCs. The TCR comes from a human donor with multiple sclerosis. The chain couples TRBV29-1 to TRBJ2-1; 12 positions match TRBD2. The CDR3 nucleotides are TGCAGCGTCACTAGCGGGGGGACCTTGAAGCAGTTCTTC. Translated, it gives CSVTSGGTLKQFF.